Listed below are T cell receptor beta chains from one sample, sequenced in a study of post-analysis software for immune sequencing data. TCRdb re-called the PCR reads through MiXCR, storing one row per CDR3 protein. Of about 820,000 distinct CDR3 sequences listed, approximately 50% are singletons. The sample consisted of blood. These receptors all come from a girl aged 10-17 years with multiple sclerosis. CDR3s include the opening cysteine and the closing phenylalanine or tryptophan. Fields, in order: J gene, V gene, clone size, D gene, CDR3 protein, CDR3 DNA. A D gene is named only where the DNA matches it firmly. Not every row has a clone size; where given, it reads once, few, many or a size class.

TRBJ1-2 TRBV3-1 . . CASSPPGTRGYYGYTF TGTGCCAGCAGCCCACCCGGGACTCGGGGCTACTATGGCTACACCTTC
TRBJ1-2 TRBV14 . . CASSHGDHYGYTF TGTGCCAGCAGCCACGGGGACCACTATGGCTACACCTTC
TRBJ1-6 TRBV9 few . CASSSGEGHNSPLHF TGTGCCAGCAGCTCGGGGGAGGGGCATAATTCACCCCTCCACTTT
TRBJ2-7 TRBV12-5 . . CASGVPGSGRPYEQYF TGTGCTAGTGGTGTACCGGGATCAGGTCGGCCCTACGAGCAGTACTTC
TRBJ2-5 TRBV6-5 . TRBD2 CASTQAGRGGETQYF TGTGCCAGCACCCAAGCGGGAAGGGGAGGAGAGACCCAGTACTTC
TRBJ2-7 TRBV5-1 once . CASSWGDLSYEQYF TGCGCCAGCAGCTGGGGGGACCTTTCCTACGAGCAGTACTTC
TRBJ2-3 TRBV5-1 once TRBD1 CASSGRTGGTDTQYF TGCGCCAGCAGCGGGCGGACAGGGGGCACAGATACGCAGTATTTT
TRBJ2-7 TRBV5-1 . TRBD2 CANSGRGGRADEQYF TGCGCCAACAGCGGGCGAGGCGGGAGGGCCGATGAGCAGTACTTC
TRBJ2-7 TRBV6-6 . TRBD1 CASSHRGTISYEQYF TGTGCCAGCTCCCACAGGGGAACGATCTCCTACGAGCAGTACTTC
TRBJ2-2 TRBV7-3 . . CASSLGREKAGELFF TGTGCCAGCAGCTTAGGCAGGGAGAAAGCCGGGGAGCTGTTTTTT
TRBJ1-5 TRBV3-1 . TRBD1 CASSQGVQGAGQPQHF TGTGCCAGCAGCCAAGGGGTCCAGGGGGCAGGTCAGCCCCAGCATTTT
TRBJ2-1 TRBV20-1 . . CSANGDASYNEQFF TGCAGTGCTAACGGCGACGCCTCCTACAATGAGCAGTTCTTC
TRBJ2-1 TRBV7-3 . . CASSSHPRDRYNEQFF TGTGCCAGCAGCTCCCACCCGCGGGACCGATACAATGAGCAGTTCTTC
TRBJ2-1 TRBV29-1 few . CSVVPEEIEQFF TGCAGCGTTGTCCCTGAAGAGATAGAGCAGTTCTTC
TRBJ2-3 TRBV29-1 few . CSVGTGGRGTQYF TGCAGCGTCGGGACTGGGGGACGAGGTACGCAGTATTTT
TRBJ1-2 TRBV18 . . CASSPRELYGYTF TGTGCCAGCTCACCCAGGGAGCTCTATGGCTACACCTTC
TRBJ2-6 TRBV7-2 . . CASSPRVSGANVLTF TGTGCCAGCAGCCCCAGGGTTTCGGGGGCCAACGTCCTGACTTTC
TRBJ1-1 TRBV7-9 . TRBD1 CASSFTLGQALNTEAFF TGTGCCAGCAGCTTCACTCTGGGACAGGCCTTGAACACTGAAGCTTTCTTT
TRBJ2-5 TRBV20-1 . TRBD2 CSASTSSGGRQETQYF TGCAGTGCTAGTACGTCTAGCGGGGGGAGGCAAGAGACCCAGTACTTC
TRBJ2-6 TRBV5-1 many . CASSPGPSGANVLTF TGCGCCAGCAGCCCTGGGCCCTCTGGGGCCAACGTCCTGACTTTC
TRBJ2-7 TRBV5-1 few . CASSLGPGAVDEQYF TGCGCCAGCAGCTTGGGTCCGGGTGCGGTGGACGAGCAGTACTTC
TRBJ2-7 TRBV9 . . CASSPLPISVAAESPYEQYF TGTGCCAGCAGCCCCCTGCCCATTTCCGTAGCGGCGGAGTCCCCCTACGAGCAGTACTTC
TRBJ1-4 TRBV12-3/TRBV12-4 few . CASSLGGLGEKLFF TGTGCCAGCAGTTTAGGAGGGCTTGGTGAAAAACTGTTTTTT
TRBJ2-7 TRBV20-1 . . CSASAIPDSYEQYF TGCAGTGCTTCGGCCATCCCAGACTCCTACGAGCAGTACTTC
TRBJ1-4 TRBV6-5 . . CASSYALLRGRYEKLFF TGTGCCAGCAGTTACGCCCTCCTACGGGGGCGATATGAAAAACTGTTTTTT
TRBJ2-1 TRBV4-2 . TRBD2 CASRVTSGTEQFF TGTGCCAGCAGGGTGACTAGCGGGACTGAGCAGTTCTTC
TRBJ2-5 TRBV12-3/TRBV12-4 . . CASSLRGALETQYF TGTGCCAGCAGTTTGAGGGGGGCCCTTGAGACCCAGTACTTC
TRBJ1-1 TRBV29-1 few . CSVARTVTNTEAFF TGCAGCGTGGCTAGGACAGTAACGAACACTGAAGCTTTCTTT
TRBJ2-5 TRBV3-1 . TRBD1 CASSQRDRLEQYF TGTGCCAGCAGCCAGAGGGACAGGCTGGAGCAGTACTTC
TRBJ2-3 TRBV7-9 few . CASSTGPTVDTQYF TGTGCCAGCAGCACGGGGCCTACCGTGGATACGCAGTATTTT
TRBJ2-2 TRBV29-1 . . CSAKEGASTGELFF TGCAGCGCTAAGGAGGGGGCAAGCACCGGGGAGCTGTTTTTT
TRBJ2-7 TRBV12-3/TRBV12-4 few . CASSRQRSYEQYF TGTGCCAGCAGCCGGCAGAGGTCCTACGAGCAGTACTTC
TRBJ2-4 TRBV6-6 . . CASSYDGEAQNIQYF TGTGCCAGCAGTTACGATGGCGAGGCCCAAAACATTCAGTACTTC
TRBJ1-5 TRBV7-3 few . CASSGPSGNQPQHF TGTGCCAGCAGCGGGCCGAGCGGCAATCAGCCCCAGCATTTT
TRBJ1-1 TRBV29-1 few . CSVESMGKWTEAFF TGCAGCGTTGAATCTATGGGGAAGTGGACTGAAGCTTTCTTT
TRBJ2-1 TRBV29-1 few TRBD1 CSVEDLAGQGDNEQFF TGCAGCGTTGAAGATCTAGCAGGACAGGGGGACAATGAGCAGTTCTTC
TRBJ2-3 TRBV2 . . CASKTVPGRDTQYF TGTGCCAGCAAAACGGTTCCGGGCCGAGATACGCAGTATTTT
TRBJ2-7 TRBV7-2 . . CASSYGRRGYEQYF TGTGCCAGCAGCTACGGTCGGAGGGGCTACGAGCAGTACTTC
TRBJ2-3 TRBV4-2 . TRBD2 CASSQEGGVAGGTDTQYF TGTGCCAGCAGCCAAGAAGGCGGGGTAGCGGGGGGCACAGATACGCAGTATTTT
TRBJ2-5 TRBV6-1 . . CASSGVQGSQYF TGTGCCAGCAGCGGAGTGCAGGGGTCGCAGTACTTC
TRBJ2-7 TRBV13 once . CASSLGLDSASSYEQYF TGTGCCAGCAGCTTAGGCCTGGATTCGGCGAGCTCCTACGAGCAGTACTTC
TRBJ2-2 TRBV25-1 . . CASSPVGGSKHIFASNTGELFF TGTGCCAGCAGCCCCGTCGGGGGATCGAAACATATTTTTGCTTCGAACACCGGGGAGCTGTTTTTT
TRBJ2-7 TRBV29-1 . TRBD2 CSTSGGFSYEQYF TGCAGCACTAGCGGGGGGTTCTCCTACGAGCAGTACTTC
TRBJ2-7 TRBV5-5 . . CASSPDGMDEQYF TGTGCCAGCAGCCCCGATGGAATGGACGAGCAGTACTTC
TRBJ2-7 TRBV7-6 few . CASSEEASQPYEQYF TGTGCCAGCTCCGAAGAGGCTAGCCAGCCTTACGAGCAGTACTTC
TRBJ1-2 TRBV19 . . CASSAGLQNYGYTF TGTGCCAGTAGTGCGGGACTTCAAAACTATGGCTACACCTTC
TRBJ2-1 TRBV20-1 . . CSATLQGPTGQFF TGCAGTGCTACCCTCCAGGGACCCACAGGGCAGTTCTTC
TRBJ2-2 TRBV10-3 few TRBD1 CASALGTGGNTGELFF TGTGCCAGTGCTCTGGGGACAGGGGGCAACACCGGGGAGCTGTTTTTT
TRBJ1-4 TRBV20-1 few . CSARTAGPSTNEKLFF TGCAGTGCTAGAACCGCGGGCCCCTCAACTAATGAAAAACTGTTTTTT